Detailed here is one T cell receptor (beta chain). Authors' analysis steps: Scientists estimated how many nucleated cells there were by amplifying reference gene primers. The data were produced by immunoSEQ multiplex PCR, yet TCRdb's version contains in-frame clones alone and is incomplete. V, J and clone size derive from that table, while D and trimming were established from the DNA sequence. The sample shows fewer than 250,000 clones, over 80% of them seen only once. The CDR3 length is 16 residues. Germline CDR1 reads SEHNR; CDR2 reads FQNEAQ (reference sequence). V was clipped by 5 bases and J by 2 bases; unmatched bases: 7. This entry comes from a study of blood T cell repertoires in COVID-19. Study overall: Whether acute or convalescent, the COVID-19 samples came from the United States, Italy and Spain.

Participants were placed into cohorts based on the clinical history they reported. This chain uses TRBV7-9 with TRBJ2-3, with TRBD2 identical over 10 bases. Sequenced: PBMCs or T cells enriched from blood (not recorded which). The source is a woman in her thirties with acute COVID-19. CDR3 region: CASSGRTSGPTDTQYF. In DNA form, the CDR3 reads TGTGCCAGCAGCGGGCGGACTAGCGGTCCCACAGATACGCAGTATTTT.